Presented here are 20 T cell receptor beta chains from one specimen sequenced in a study of T cell repertoires in cytomegalovirus infection. From the reads, TCRdb called clonotypes with MiXCR, one entry per CDR3 protein. This table has some 350,000 distinct CDR3 sequences, approximately 32% appearing once. No antigen has been identified for these receptors. The material was cultured PBMCs, obtained from culture after CMV antigen stimulation. Every receptor here comes from a human donor in good health (CMV status not recorded). Some clones in this sample may be carry-over from other donors' samples.

Many counts were recorded for this clonotype. The chain uses TRBV7-2 and TRBJ2-7; the D call may be TRBD1 or TRBD2 (5 bases each). CDR3 size: 13 residues. Germline CDR1 SGHTA, CDR2 FQGNSA. V lost 5 bases to trimming and J lost 1 base, with 9 bases between them. This CDR3 is CASSTGRSYEQYF. CDR3 in DNA: TGTGCCAGCAGCACGGGACGGTCCTACGAGCAGTACTTC.

The chain joins TRBV28 to TRBJ2-5; 11 positions match TRBD1. The CDR3 is 16 residues long. The V and J ends lost 5 bases and 4 bases, in that order; junction bases with no gene match: 9. Germline V CDR1 and CDR2: MDHEN, SYDVKM. The CDR3 region has the DNA TGTGCCAGCAGTCCTGGGGACAGGGGGGGGCGAGAGACCCAGTACTTC. Its protein product is CASSPGDRGGRETQYF.

V gene TRBV5-8 combines with J gene TRBJ2-3; TRBD2 matches at 15 bases. Germline-derived CDR1 and CDR2 are SGHTS and YDEGEE. V was pared by 4 bases and J by 3 bases, with 3 bases of the junction left unmatched. The CDR3 length is 16 residues. CDR3 DNA sequence: TGTGCCAGCAGCACGGGGACTAGCGGGAGGACAGATACGCAGTATTTT. This encodes CASSTGTSGRTDTQYF.

This clonotype was picked up many times. V usage is TRBV11-2 and J usage is TRBJ2-1, with TRBD2 identical over 8 bases. Looked up from germline, CDR1 is SGHAT and CDR2 is FQNNGV. The J segment lost 8 bases and the V segment lost 4 bases, leaving 13 bases of the junction unmatched. The CDR3 length is 16 residues. CDR3 residues: CASSSHVRGRWHEQFF. The CDR3, as DNA: TGTGCCAGCAGCTCCCACGTCCGCGGGAGGTGGCATGAGCAGTTCTTC.

This clonotype was detected a few times. V gene TRBV7-9 combines with J gene TRBJ2-5; 10 bases match TRBD1. The CDR3 sequence is 15 residues long. V lost 3 bases, J lost 4 bases, and 5 bases stayed unmatched. CDR1 and CDR2 from the germline V gene are SEHNR and FQNEAQ (reference sequence). The CDR3: CASSFLDRGRETQYF. The CDR3 nucleotides are TGTGCCAGCAGCTTTCTTGACAGGGGGCGAGAGACCCAGTACTTC.

The V call is TRBV7-6, the J call TRBJ2-2; D is possibly TRBD1 (6 bases). V lost 5 bases and J lost 6, with 16 bases in between. Germline V gives CDR1 SGHVS, CDR2 FNYEAQ. The CDR3 totals 15 residues. The CDR3 DNA reads TGTGCCAGCAGCCCCCGATTGGGGGCAGCCGGGGAGCTGTTTTTT. It yields the protein CASSPRLGAAGELFF.

This clonotype was detected a few times. The gene calls are TRBV4-1 and TRBJ2-3; D gene ambiguous. CDR3 length: 14 amino acids. Trimming took off 4 bases at V and 4 bases at J, with 12 bases between the two ends. The germline V gene has CDR1 MGHRA and CDR2 YSYEKL. CDR3 sequence reads: CASSPKEEADTQYF. The CDR3 region has the DNA TGCGCCAGCAGCCCAAAAGAAGAGGCAGATACGCAGTATTTT.

This clonotype was seen more than once but under ten times. The chain couples TRBV11-2 to TRBJ2-5, with no clear D. Trimming pared 0 bases from V and 0 bases from J, leaving 8 bases between. The germline gives CDR1 SGHAT, CDR2 FQNNGV. The CDR3 totals 15 residues. DNA of the CDR3: TGTGCCAGCAGCTTAGAACGGATCCACCAAGAGACCCAGTACTTC. This gives the protein CASSLERIHQETQYF.

V and J are TRBV6-1 and TRBJ2-3, with 9 bases that match TRBD2. V trimming: 6 bases; J trimming: 4 bases; junction bases outside the gene matches: 5. This CDR3 spans 14 amino acids. Germline V gives CDR1 MNHNS, CDR2 SASEGT. The CDR3 DNA is TGTGCCAGCAGCCCGACTAGCGGCGCAGATACGCAGTATTTT. This translates into CASSPTSGADTQYF.

This clonotype was seen repeatedly, ten times or more. The J gene is TRBJ2-7, the V gene TRBV6-1, with 9 nucleotides matching TRBD1. Per germline, CDR1 MNHNS and CDR2 SASEGT. V lost 5 bases to trimming and J lost 4 bases; unmatched junction nucleotides: 9. CDR3 size: 15 residues. DNA of the CDR3: TGTGCCAGCAGTCGGGACAGGGCCCTTGCTTACGAGCAGTACTTC. Translation gives CASSRDRALAYEQYF.

The CDR3: CASSPPGLGDNEQFF. The CDR3 DNA is TGTGCCAGCAGCCCGCCCGGGCTGGGAGATAATGAGCAGTTCTTC. This chain joins TRBV7-6 and TRBJ2-1, with D tentatively TRBD2 (5 bases). With 5 bases removed from V and 7 bases from J, the gap between germline ends came to 18 bases. The CDR3 has 15 residues. From germline, CDR1 is SGHVS and CDR2 FNYEAQ.

V usage is TRBV6-8 and J usage is TRBJ1-1, with D tentatively TRBD1 (6 bases). Germline V CDR1 and CDR2: MNHGY, SAAAGT. V gave up 6 bases and J gave up 1 base, with 12 bases separating them. The CDR3 covers 14 residues. CDR3 residues: CASRSGTTNTEAFF. DNA for the CDR3: TGTGCCAGCAGGTCCGGGACAACGAACACTGAAGCTTTCTTT.

The chain recombines TRBV2 with TRBJ2-5, with a possible D match to TRBD1 (6 bases). This CDR3 contains 13 residues. Germline CDR1 SNHLY, CDR2 FYNNEI. Between the trimmed V and J ends, which lost 4 bases and 5 bases, there was a span of 11 bases. CDR3 loop: CASSGQAGETQYF. The CDR3 nucleotides are TGTGCCAGCAGTGGACAGGCGGGTGAGACCCAGTACTTC.

The V call is TRBV11-2, the J call TRBJ2-3, with D tentatively TRBD1 (5 bases). The CDR3 is made up of 15 amino acids. Trimming stripped 4 bases from V and 4 bases from J, with 15 bases between. Germline V gene data show CDR1 as SGHAT and CDR2 as FQNNGV. CDR3 sequence (DNA): TGTGCCAGCAGCTCCTTACAGGCCGTCCCAGATACGCAGTATTTT. It codes for CASSSLQAVPDTQYF.

This clonotype has just a few counts. The chain couples TRBV6-1 to TRBJ2-1; D is uncertain. Trimming took 2 bases from V and 3 from J, leaving 5 bases between them. Germline values: CDR1 MNHNS, CDR2 SASEGT. The CDR3 consists of 13 residues. In DNA, the CDR3 is TGTGCCAGCAGTGAAAGGTTCTACAATGAGCAGTTCTTC. Translation: CASSERFYNEQFF.

The chain combines TRBV3-1 with TRBJ2-7, with no clear D. The CDR3 is made up of 12 amino acids. Trimming took off 3 bases at V and 6 bases at J, with 9 bases between the two ends. The germline gives CDR1 LGHDT, CDR2 YNNKEL (reference sequence). This CDR3 reads CASSQYSGEQYF. The DNA of the CDR3 is TGTGCCAGCAGCCAGTACAGTGGCGAGCAGTACTTC.

This chain links TRBV7-3 with TRBJ2-3; D call uncertain. The CDR3 loop spans 14 amino acids. The ends were cut back, 5 bases at V and 6 bases at J, with 15 bases in the middle. Germline CDR1 and CDR2: SGHTA and FQGTGA. CDR3 in amino acids: CASSPSVGLDTQYF. For the CDR3, the DNA is TGTGCCAGCAGCCCGAGCGTAGGGCTCGATACGCAGTATTTT.

This chain links TRBV18 with TRBJ1-2; no clear D gene. The germline gives CDR1 KGHSH, CDR2 LQKENI. This CDR3 is built from 13 residues. Trimming pared 6 bases from V and 3 bases from J, leaving 11 bases between. The chain's CDR3 is CASSPTSDYGYTF. CDR3 coding DNA: TGTGCCAGCTCGCCGACCTCAGACTATGGCTACACCTTC. Full variable domain (remainder filled in from reference TRBV18 and TRBJ1-2): NAGVMQNPRHLVRRRGQEARLRCSPMKGHSHVYWYRQLPEEGLKFMVYLQKENIIDESGMPKERFSAEFPKEGPSILRIQQVVRGDSAAYFCASSPTSDYGYTFGSGTRLTVV.

V usage is TRBV20-1 and J usage is TRBJ2-3; D remains ambiguous. CDR3 length equals 13 residues. The germline V gene has CDR1 DFQATT and CDR2 SNEGSKA (reference sequence). Trimming removed 3 bases at V and 1 base at J, with 8 bases between. CDR3 sequence reads: CSASYYGTDTQYF. The DNA for the CDR3 is TGCAGTGCTAGTTACTACGGCACAGATACGCAGTATTTT.

This clonotype was observed a few times. This chain uses TRBV18 with TRBJ1-1, with D possibly TRBD1 on 5 matching bases. Germline values: CDR1 KGHSH, CDR2 LQKENI. This CDR3 region has 17 residues. Between the trimmed V and J ends, which lost 0 bases and 1 base, there was a span of 15 bases. CDR3 DNA: TGTGCCAGCTCACCACCGAGAAGGGGCGGATGGAACACTGAAGCTTTCTTT. It codes for CASSPPRRGGWNTEAFF.